This TCR beta chain emerged from a study of T cells after somatic rescue of genetic block. Generated by immunoSEQ multiplex PCR, the TCRdb table keeps only in-frame clones and is missing some. The sample carries under 150,000 clones, about 93% recorded once. Sequencing was done on a sample of peripheral blood mononuclear cells (PBMCs). The receptor's source is a woman aged 18-29 years.

The DNA for the CDR3 is TGTGCAAGTCGCCTTCGTGGAGAGCACTCCTACGAGCAGTACTTC. Translated: CASRLRGEHSYEQYF. The V gene is TRBV12-2, the J gene TRBJ2-7; the table gives TRBD2 as D, unverified against the DNA. TRBV12-2 is assigned pseudogene status. The CDR3 extends over 15 amino acids.